These 30 T cell receptor beta chains share one sample of origin, sequenced in a study of blood T cell repertoires in COVID-19 (dated by TCRdb to 2018 to 2021). The receptor library was made with the immunoSEQ multiplex PCR assay. The table was pulled from immuneACCESS by TCRdb, which kept in-frame rearrangements only. Such tables lose some clones; where checked, under half of the loss comes from unresolved V genes, and the rest has no known cause. This sample comprises about 330,000 clones, approximately 87% of them detected only once. The ten biggest clones cover approximately 5.3% of the sample. The sample was PBMCs or T cells enriched from blood (not recorded which). The receptors shown here come from a woman between 25 and 40 years old who had recovered from COVID-19.

The J gene is TRBJ1-1, the V gene TRBV4-2; TRBD1 might be the D (5 bases). CDR3 length: 16 amino acids. V shed 4 bases and J shed 1 base, with 16 bases lying between them. Per the germline V gene, CDR1 is LGHNA and CDR2 is YNFKEQ. The CDR3 region has the DNA TGTGCCAGCAGCCCTAGAACACAGGAGAAGAACACTGAAGCTTTCTTT. Amino acids: CASSPRTQEKNTEAFF.

The chain recombines TRBV5-5 with TRBJ1-4; TRBD1 agrees at 7 bases. The germline V gene has CDR1 SGHKS and CDR2 YYEKEE (reference sequence). Trimming cost V 0 bases and J 0 bases; bases outside gene matches: 2. The CDR3 is made up of 16 amino acids. Here the CDR3 reads CASSLATGATNEKLFF. CDR3 coding DNA: TGTGCCAGCAGCTTGGCCACAGGGGCAACTAATGAAAAACTGTTTTTT.

This rearrangement joins TRBV11-2 to TRBJ2-3; D is perhaps TRBD2 (6 bases). Trimming stripped 3 bases from V and 3 bases from J, with 10 bases between. This CDR3 has 14 amino acids. The V gene's germline CDR1 is SGHAT and CDR2 FQNNGV. CDR3 loop: CASSFSGRTDTQYF. CDR3 DNA: TGTGCCAGCAGCTTTAGTGGGAGGACAGATACGCAGTATTTT.

This clone has a single count. This chain uses TRBV4-1 with TRBJ2-5; the match to TRBD2 covers 10 bases. Germline V CDR1 and CDR2: MGHRA, YSYEKL. CDR3 length: 17 amino acids. V shed 3 bases and J 4 bases; nucleotides not matched to a gene: 11. The CDR3 sequence is CASSQHRLAGTTETQYF. The CDR3 bases are TGCGCCAGCAGCCAGCACAGACTAGCGGGCACGACAGAGACCCAGTACTTC.

With respect to this clone: This specimen includes other DNA sequences encoding the same CDR3. The V and J genes are TRBV7-9 and TRBJ1-1, with TRBD1 as a possible D gene (5 bases). Looked up from germline, CDR1 is SEHNR and CDR2 is FQNEAQ (reference sequence). The CDR3 runs 14 residues. With 1 base removed from V and 0 bases from J, the gap between germline ends came to 6 bases. The CDR3 loop is CASSLGQLNTEAFF. CDR3 nucleotides: TGTGCCAGCAGCTTAGGACAGCTGAACACTGAAGCTTTCTTT.

The chain joins TRBV2 to TRBJ2-5; 8 bases agree with TRBD1. Germline CDR1 and CDR2: SNHLY and FYNNEI. This CDR3 is built from 14 residues. V shed 6 bases and J 5 bases; nucleotides not matched to a gene: 8. This chain's CDR3 is CASSGQGRTETQYF. The CDR3 DNA is TGTGCCAGCAGCGGACAGGGAAGGACGGAGACCCAGTACTTC. Based on the CDR3 plus reference TRBV2 and TRBJ2-5, the full variable domain is EPEVTQTPSHQVTQMGQEVILRCVPISNHLYFYWYRQILGQKVEFLVSFYNNEISEKSEIFDDQFSVERPDGSNFTLKIRSTKLEDSAMYFCASSGQGRTETQYFGPGTRLLVL.

The chain has TRBV30 and TRBJ1-5, with 9 bases identical to TRBD1. Germline V gives CDR1 GTSNPN, CDR2 SVGIG (reference sequence). The length of the CDR3 is 16 residues. V was clipped by 0 bases and J by 5 bases; unmatched bases: 8. Written as DNA, the CDR3 is TGTGCCTGGAGTGTACCCGTGGGGACAGGGTATCAGCCCCAGCATTTT. This codes for CAWSVPVGTGYQPQHF.

This chain uses TRBV5-1 with TRBJ1-4; D gene unclear. The V end lost 2 bases, the J end lost 8 bases, and 13 bases lay between the germline ends. This CDR3 comprises 14 residues. Per the germline V gene, CDR1 is SGHRS and CDR2 is YFSETQ. The CDR3, as DNA: TGCGCCAGCAGCTTAGGATCTTCGGGGGAAAAACTGTTTTTT. This codes for CASSLGSSGEKLFF.

In nucleotides, the CDR3 is TGTGCCAGCAGTTACGTCGGGGGGGATACGCAGTATTTT. Translating it yields CASSYVGGDTQYF. This chain links TRBV6-6 with TRBJ2-3, with 7 bases fitting TRBD2. Germline loops: CDR1 MNHNY, CDR2 SVGAGI (reference sequence). CDR3 length: 13 amino acids. With 2 bases clipped from V and 6 bases from J, the junction kept 2 bases outside the gene matches.

The chain employs TRBV28 and TRBJ2-6; TRBD1 matches 9 bases. The V segment lost 5 bases and the J segment 1 base; nucleotides outside the gene matches: 9. Germline CDR1 and CDR2: MDHEN and SYDVKM. The CDR3 is made up of 18 amino acids. The CDR3 region has the DNA TGTGCCAGCAGTGGTCCGGGACAGGGTTCTTCTGGGGCCAACGTCCTGACTTTC. This codes for CASSGPGQGSSGANVLTF.

The genes are TRBV7-8 and TRBJ1-1; TRBD1 aligns across 8 bases. V shed 4 bases and J 4 bases; nucleotides not matched to a gene: 2. The CDR3 contains 13 residues. Germline V gene sequence: CDR1 SGHVS, CDR2 FQNEAQ. CDR3 amino acids: CASSYRGTTEAFF. CDR3 sequence (DNA): TGTGCCAGCAGCTACAGGGGGACCACTGAAGCTTTCTTT.

The chain links TRBV6-5 to TRBJ2-7, with 8 bases identical to TRBD2. The CDR3 has 14 residues. V lost 9 bases and J lost 5; bases outside the gene matches: 12. The germline CDR1 and CDR2 sequences are MNHEY and SVGAGI. The CDR3 loop reads CASVTGRGADEQYF. As DNA, the CDR3 is TGTGCCAGTGTGACGGGGCGGGGGGCTGACGAGCAGTACTTC.

V gene TRBV4-1 combines with J gene TRBJ2-1, with 13 bases fitting TRBD2. The CDR3 runs 17 residues. Germline CDR1 is MGHRA and CDR2 is YSYEKL. After removal of 4 bases from V and 7 bases from J, the junction contained 10 bases not matched to a gene. The CDR3 loop is CASSLGLGLAGENEQFF. The DNA for the CDR3 is TGCGCCAGCAGCCTTGGACTAGGACTAGCGGGGGAGAATGAGCAGTTCTTC.

The CDR3 spells CAISLGLAGGLETQYF. Written as DNA, the CDR3 is TGTGCCATCAGCCTCGGACTAGCGGGGGGGCTAGAGACCCAGTACTTC. The chain carries TRBV10-3 and TRBJ2-5; 15 bases match TRBD2. The V segment lost 6 bases and the J segment 4 bases; nucleotides outside the gene matches: 6. Germline lookup yields CDR1 ENHRY and CDR2 SYGVKD. The CDR3 totals 16 residues.

The sample holds a few counts of this clone. The V and J genes are TRBV4-2 and TRBJ2-7; 9 positions match TRBD1. Unmatched junction bases numbered 11, after V lost 2 bases and J lost 6 bases. This CDR3 has 16 residues. The germline CDR1 and CDR2 sequences are LGHNA and YNFKEQ. The CDR3 reads CASSQRRDRVPSEQYF. As DNA, the CDR3 is TGTGCCAGCAGCCAACGCCGGGACAGGGTTCCCAGCGAGCAGTACTTC.

CDR3 DNA: TGTGCCAGCAGCTGGGGAGGGACTACAGATACGCAGTATTTT. It specifies CASSWGGTTDTQYF. The chain recombines TRBV7-8 with TRBJ2-3, with 7 bases that match TRBD2. The trim removed 4 bases at V and 3 bases at J, leaving 4 bases unmatched. Germline lookup yields CDR1 SGHVS and CDR2 FQNEAQ. The CDR3 is 14 amino acids.

The chain is built from TRBV10-3 and TRBJ2-3; no definite D call. There are 15 residues in the CDR3. Trimming took off 8 bases at V and 0 bases at J, with 15 bases between the two ends. From germline, CDR1 is ENHRY and CDR2 SYGVKD. The DNA of the CDR3 is TGTGCCATCTCCACCGACACCTCTAGCACAGATACGCAGTATTTT. Translated, it gives CAISTDTSSTDTQYF.

The rearrangement joins TRBV5-4 to TRBJ1-1; no clear D gene. V was trimmed by 4 bases and J by 0 bases, leaving 13 bases between them. Germline V gives CDR1 SGHNT, CDR2 YYREEE (reference sequence). The CDR3 is 15 amino acids. The CDR3 here is CASSRGAVMNTEAFF. In DNA form, the CDR3 reads TGTGCCAGCAGCCGGGGAGCGGTTATGAACACTGAAGCTTTCTTT.

The chain couples TRBV5-5 to TRBJ2-5, with 11 bases matching TRBD2. CDR1 is SGHKS and CDR2 is YYEKEE in the germline V gene (reference sequence). This CDR3 spans 16 amino acids. With 4 bases clipped from V and 4 bases from J, the junction kept 9 bases outside the gene matches. The CDR3 DNA reads TGTGCCAGCAGCACCGGACTAGCGGGCGGGGTAGAGACCCAGTACTTC. Its protein product is CASSTGLAGGVETQYF.

This chain joins TRBV30 and TRBJ1-5; D is unclear. Deletions cut 2 bases from V and 2 bases from J, with 4 bases between. The CDR3 consists of 12 residues. Per germline, CDR1 GTSNPN and CDR2 SVGIG (reference sequence). The CDR3 sequence: CAWSTGNQPQHF. CDR3 bases: TGTGCCTGGAGTACGGGCAATCAGCCCCAGCATTTT.

The chain links TRBV3-1 (or the pseudogene TRBV3-2) to TRBJ2-2, with D possibly matching TRBD1 (5 bases). This CDR3 is 21 amino acids long. In germline, CDR1 is LGHDT, CDR2 YNNKEL (reference sequence). Trimming removed 1 base from V and 6 bases from J, with 30 bases in between. The CDR3 DNA is TGTGCCAGCAGCCAAGTAATAAGGGGCAGGGCTGGTCTCCGGCCATCCGGGGAGCTGTTTTTT. Amino acids: CASSQVIRGRAGLRPSGELFF.

This chain joins TRBV18 and TRBJ1-3; TRBD1 aligns across 8 bases. Trimming took 2 bases from V and 2 from J; bases not matched to a gene: 5. The CDR3 contains 16 residues. Germline assignment: CDR1 KGHSH and CDR2 LQKENI. The CDR3 region is CASSPGQGSTGNTIYF. The CDR3 nucleotides read TGTGCCAGCTCACCAGGACAGGGTTCGACTGGAAACACCATATATTTT.

The chain is built from TRBV5-1 and TRBJ2-7; possible D gene TRBD2, 5 bases. Germline CDR1 reads SGHRS; CDR2 reads YFSETQ. CDR3 length equals 14 residues. V lost 1 base and J lost 5, with 13 bases in between. CDR3: CASSLPGEINEQYF. The CDR3 nucleotides are TGCGCCAGCAGCTTGCCCGGGGAGATAAACGAGCAGTACTTC.

V usage is TRBV6-8 and J usage is TRBJ1-5, with D hard to call. This CDR3 is built from 16 residues. Germline V CDR1 and CDR2: MNHGY, SAAAGT. The ends were cut back, 3 bases at V and 2 bases at J, with 14 bases in the middle. This chain's CDR3 is CASSYQCAGGNQPQHF. CDR3 bases: TGTGCCAGCAGTTATCAGTGTGCGGGAGGCAATCAGCCCCAGCATTTT.

This chain joins TRBV6-1 and TRBJ1-5, with D tentatively TRBD1 (5 bases). Germline CDR1 MNHNS, CDR2 SASEGT. Trimming removed 2 bases at V and 3 bases at J, with 11 bases between. This CDR3 has 15 amino acids. The CDR3 reads CASSESQGTNQPQHF. The CDR3 DNA reads TGTGCCAGCAGTGAATCGCAGGGTACCAATCAGCCCCAGCATTTT.

The chain recombines TRBV6-2 or TRBV6-3 with TRBJ1-6; no clear D. The CDR3 runs to 14 residues. V was pared by 0 bases and J by 7 bases, with 7 bases between. The V gene's germline CDR1 is MNHEY and CDR2 SVGEGT. The CDR3 region is CASSYSIGNSPLHF. The CDR3 nucleotides read TGTGCCAGCAGTTACTCGATTGGCAATTCACCCCTCCACTTT.

This chain uses TRBV9 with TRBJ2-3, with 13 bases identical to TRBD2. The CDR3 is 17 amino acids. The V segment lost 3 bases and the J segment 6 bases; nucleotides outside the gene matches: 10. The V gene's germline CDR1 is SGDLS and CDR2 YYNGEE. CDR3 region: CASSALLAGGPGDTQYF. The CDR3 DNA sequence: TGTGCCAGCAGCGCCCTACTAGCGGGGGGGCCAGGTGATACGCAGTATTTT.

Here the CDR3 DNA reads TGCGCCAGCAGCCTGGCCGGGTATGATGAAAAACTGTTTTTT. It encodes CASSLAGYDEKLFF. V usage is TRBV5-1 and J usage is TRBJ1-4; D uncertain. Deletions cut 4 bases from V and 6 bases from J, with 13 bases between. Germline CDR1 and CDR2: SGHRS and YFSETQ. CDR3 length: 14 amino acids.

The chain employs TRBV19 and TRBJ1-5; tentative D call: TRBD1 (6 bases). The V end was cut by 3 bases, the J end by 1 base, with 13 bases between. The CDR3 extends over 16 amino acids. Germline loops: CDR1 LNHDA, CDR2 SQIVND (reference sequence). DNA for the CDR3: TGTGCCAGTAGTATCCTGGGGGCGGTAAGCAATCAGCCCCAGCATTTT. Amino acid sequence: CASSILGAVSNQPQHF.

This clone was detected a few times. Different DNA sequences within this sample yield the same CDR3. The chain uses TRBV16 and TRBJ1-2; D is uncertain. The germline CDR1 and CDR2 sequences are KGHSY and FQNENV. V was trimmed by 2 bases and J by 5 bases, leaving 6 bases between them. This CDR3 is 12 amino acids long. CDR3 region: CASSQDSYGYTF. CDR3 nucleotides: TGTGCCAGCAGCCAAGACTCTTATGGCTACACCTTC.